The 29 T cell receptor beta chains in this list originate from one sample, sequenced in a study of cytomegalovirus exposure and HLA in healthy donors. Repertoires were generated with immunoSEQ multiplex PCR, while TCRdb's copy carries only in-frame clones and drops some. Here the sample spans 250,000 to 400,000 clones, roughly 86% being singletons. Sequencing input: PBMCs. All receptors derive from a man aged 25-45 years in good health and CMV-seronegative.

The V gene is TRBV7-9, the J gene TRBJ1-1; 8 bases match TRBD1. With V trimmed by 4 bases and J by 4 bases, 2 bases remained unmatched. The CDR3 has 13 amino acids. Germline V gene sequence: CDR1 SEHNR, CDR2 FQNEAQ (reference sequence). The CDR3 DNA is TGTGCCAGCAGCTCACAGGGGGGCACTGAAGCTTTCTTT. This encodes CASSSQGGTEAFF.

The V call is TRBV9, the J call TRBJ2-5, with a possible D match to TRBD2 (5 bases). From germline, CDR1 is SGDLS and CDR2 YYNGEE. CDR3 length: 14 amino acids. The V and J ends lost 4 bases and 4 bases respectively, with 14 bases between them. For the CDR3, the DNA is TGTGCCAGCAGCCCGATGAACGAGGGAGAGACCCAGTACTTC. It is translated as CASSPMNEGETQYF.

V is TRBV18 and J is TRBJ1-5, with D unclear. Per the germline V gene, CDR1 is KGHSH and CDR2 is LQKENI. The CDR3 is 13 amino acids. V was cut by 2 bases and J by 4 bases, with 6 bases left in between. The CDR3, as DNA: TGTGCCAGCTCACCAGCGAGAAATCAGCCCCAGCATTTT. This sequence encodes CASSPARNQPQHF.

This chain joins TRBV29-1 and TRBJ1-2; a possible D gene is TRBD1 (5 bases). Germline lookup yields CDR1 SQVTM and CDR2 ANQGSEA. V lost 8 bases and J lost 6, with 22 bases in between. The CDR3 consists of 14 residues. The CDR3 loop reads CSTRWGSREDGYTF. CDR3 nucleotide sequence: TGCAGCACCCGGTGGGGCAGCCGTGAGGATGGCTACACCTTC.

The V gene is TRBV29-1, the J gene TRBJ1-1; TRBD1 matches at 9 bases. Germline V gene data show CDR1 as SQVTM and CDR2 as ANQGSEA. This CDR3 contains 15 residues. J was trimmed by 5 bases and V by 2 bases; bases with no gene match: 9. The CDR3: CSVESLTGGSTEAFF. The DNA for the CDR3 is TGCAGCGTTGAATCCTTGACAGGGGGAAGTACTGAAGCTTTCTTT.

The chain uses TRBV20-1 and TRBJ2-3, with 8 bases fitting TRBD2. The CDR3 consists of 11 residues. From germline, CDR1 is DFQATT and CDR2 SNEGSKA (reference sequence). With 1 base clipped from V and 13 bases from J, the junction kept 4 bases outside the gene matches. In DNA form, the CDR3 reads TGCAGTGCTAGAGGAGCGGGGGTGGAGTATTTT. It encodes CSARGAGVEYF.

DNA for the CDR3: TGTGCCAGCAGCTTAGGGCGCAGGGGGCTTAACACTGAAGCTTTCTTT. Its protein product is CASSLGRRGLNTEAFF. The chain employs TRBV7-2 and TRBJ1-1; 8 bases line up with TRBD1. The CDR3 spans 16 residues. With V trimmed by 1 base and J by 2 bases, 6 bases remained unmatched. Germline values: CDR1 SGHTA, CDR2 FQGNSA.

The chain carries TRBV7-2 and TRBJ1-4; 7 bases fit TRBD1. From germline, CDR1 is SGHTA and CDR2 FQGNSA. The V gene end was trimmed by 3 bases and the J gene end by 1 base; junction bases not matched to a gene: 2. The CDR3 contains 15 residues. Written as DNA, the CDR3 is TGTGCCAGCAGCTTTGGGGACAGAACTAATGAAAAACTGTTTTTT. Translation gives CASSFGDRTNEKLFF.

This chain connects TRBV4-1 to TRBJ1-4; tentative D call: TRBD1 (6 bases). Germline-derived CDR1 and CDR2 are MGHRA and YSYEKL. With 4 bases removed from V and 4 bases from J, the gap between germline ends came to 16 bases. The CDR3 sequence is 16 residues long. The CDR3 nucleotides read TGCGCCAGCAGCCTTGGATCTGACAGGCTTAATGAAAAACTGTTTTTT. Encoded protein: CASSLGSDRLNEKLFF.

The J gene is TRBJ2-3, the V gene TRBV12-5, with 9 bases that match TRBD2. The length of the CDR3 is 15 residues. Germline V gene lookup returns CDR1 LGHNT and CDR2 FRNRAP. V was clipped by 5 bases and J by 5 bases; unmatched bases: 8. This CDR3 is CASGQTKTSGDTQYF. The CDR3 DNA sequence: TGTGCTAGTGGTCAAACGAAGACTAGCGGAGATACGCAGTATTTT.

This CDR3 is CASSGPDRGIYEQYF. The CDR3 DNA is TGTGCCAGCAGCGGCCCAGACAGGGGGATCTACGAGCAGTACTTC. The J gene is TRBJ2-7, the V gene TRBV4-2; 9 bases agree with TRBD1. The CDR3 contains 15 residues. V shed 5 bases, J shed 3 bases, and the junction held 8 bases outside the gene matches. Germline V gene data show CDR1 as LGHNA and CDR2 as YNFKEQ.

The V and J genes are TRBV7-8 and TRBJ1-1, with 10 positions matching TRBD1. This CDR3 is 19 amino acids long. Trimming removed 2 bases from V and 4 bases from J; junction bases left unmatched: 16. Looked up from germline, CDR1 is SGHVS and CDR2 is FQNEAQ. The CDR3 DNA reads as TGTGCCAGCAGCTTATACGCATACTCCGGGACAGGGGAGGGCACTGAAGCTTTCTTT. Its translation: CASSLYAYSGTGEGTEAFF.

The CDR3, as DNA: TGTGCCAGCAGTTTAGTAGGGGGTATTAGCGTCGATGAGCAGTTCTTC. It yields the protein CASSLVGGISVDEQFF. This chain uses TRBV27 with TRBJ2-1, with a weak D call TRBD1 (6 bases). From germline, CDR1 is MNHEY and CDR2 SMNVEV (reference sequence). The V end was cut by 2 bases, the J end by 8 bases, with 19 bases between. The CDR3 contains 16 residues.

This CDR3 reads CASSEWPTGDQETQYF. The CDR3, as DNA: TGTGCCAGCAGTGAATGGCCAACAGGGGATCAAGAGACCCAGTACTTC. V usage is TRBV6-1 and J usage is TRBJ2-5; 7 bases fit TRBD1. The CDR3 extends over 16 amino acids. V was clipped by 2 bases and J by 2 bases; unmatched bases: 8. Germline V CDR1 and CDR2: MNHNS, SASEGT.

CDR3 in amino acids: CASSKMTRGDTQYF. CDR3 bases: TGTGCCAGCAGTAAAATGACCCGGGGAGATACGCAGTATTTT. The chain is built from TRBV6-4 and TRBJ2-3; weak D call: TRBD2 (5 bases). There are 14 residues in the CDR3. Germline V gene data show CDR1 as MRHNA and CDR2 as SNTAGT. V lost 5 bases and J 5 bases, leaving 14 bases between the germline ends.

CDR3 protein: CASSFSTQEYGYTF. The CDR3 DNA sequence: TGTGCCAGCAGCTTCAGTACACAGGAGTATGGCTACACCTTC. The V and J genes are TRBV7-2 and TRBJ1-2; D is perhaps TRBD1 (5 bases). V gave up 3 bases and J gave up 5 bases, with 13 bases separating them. The germline CDR1 and CDR2 sequences are SGHTA and FQGNSA. The CDR3 consists of 14 residues. Complete variable domain (other parts from reference TRBV7-2 and TRBJ1-2): GAGVSQSPSNKVTEKGKDVELRCDPISGHTALYWYRQSLGQGLEFLIYFQGNSAPDKSGLPSDRFSAERTGGSVSTLTIQRTQQEDSAVYLCASSFSTQEYGYTFGSGTRLTVV.

The gene calls are TRBV5-4 and TRBJ2-7; D perhaps matches TRBD2 (5 bases). V lost 0 bases to trimming and J lost 9 bases, with 16 bases between them. CDR1 SGHNT and CDR2 YYREEE come from the germline V gene (reference sequence). The CDR3 contains 14 residues. CDR3 amino acids: CASSLDYEGRAQYF. The CDR3 nucleotides are TGTGCCAGCAGCTTGGATTATGAGGGCCGGGCGCAGTACTTC.

The rearrangement joins TRBV19 to TRBJ2-1, with D maybe TRBD1 (5 bases). V was pared by 1 base and J by 6 bases, with 10 bases between. CDR1 is LNHDA and CDR2 is SQIVND in the germline V gene (reference sequence). This CDR3 comprises 14 residues. CDR3 region: CASSIVSGSNEQFF. In nucleotides, the CDR3 is TGTGCCAGTAGTATAGTATCAGGGTCCAATGAGCAGTTCTTC.

The rearrangement uses TRBV15 and TRBJ1-2, with 7 positions matching TRBD1. The CDR3 is made up of 15 amino acids. CDR1 and CDR2 from the germline V gene are LNHNV and YYDKDF (reference sequence). J lost 2 bases, V lost 2 bases, and 5 bases had no gene match. The CDR3 bases are TGTGCCACCAGCAGACCGGGACAGACAAACTATGGCTACACCTTC. This gives the protein CATSRPGQTNYGYTF.

This clone is a singleton in its sample. This chain links TRBV7-7 with TRBJ1-1; possibly TRBD1 for D (5 bases). The length of the CDR3 is 13 residues. Germline lookup yields CDR1 SSHAT and CDR2 FNYEAQ (reference sequence). Trimming removed 10 bases at V and 3 bases at J, with 15 bases between. In DNA, the CDR3 is TGTGCCACCCGCAGGGTTATGGACACTGAAGCTTTCTTT. Residues: CATRRVMDTEAFF.

This clone was picked up a small number of times. The chain couples TRBV4-2 to TRBJ2-7; TRBD2 might be the D (7 bases). CDR3 length: 16 amino acids. The V end lost 0 bases, the J end lost 4 bases, and 16 bases lay between the germline ends. Germline CDR1 is LGHNA and CDR2 is YNFKEQ. CDR3 sequence reads: CASSQDLGGGMYEQYF. Here the CDR3 DNA reads TGTGCCAGCAGCCAAGATTTGGGGGGGGGCATGTACGAGCAGTACTTC.

The rearrangement links TRBV19 to TRBJ1-5, with D uncertain. Germline CDR1 reads LNHDA; CDR2 reads SQIVND (reference sequence). Trimming cost V 1 base and J 3 bases, with 7 bases left between them. This CDR3 is 14 amino acids long. This CDR3 reads CASSIAAVNQPQHF. The CDR3 nucleotides are TGTGCCAGTAGTATAGCGGCGGTCAATCAGCCCCAGCATTTT.

The genes are TRBV6-1 and TRBJ1-1; the match to TRBD1 covers 10 bases. Germline CDR1 and CDR2: MNHNS and SASEGT. With V trimmed by 2 bases and J by 8 bases, 2 bases remained unmatched. The CDR3 runs 13 residues. CDR3 nucleotides: TGTGCCAGCAGTGAATGGACAGGGGGAGAAGCTTTCTTT. This translates into CASSEWTGGEAFF.

This sequence joins TRBV5-1 and TRBJ1-2, with a weak D call TRBD1 (5 bases). V lost 3 bases and J 7 bases, leaving 13 bases between the germline ends. Germline assignment: CDR1 SGHRS and CDR2 YFSETQ. This CDR3 comprises 13 residues. This CDR3 is CASSSDGGSGYTF. CDR3 nucleotide sequence: TGCGCCAGCAGCTCCGACGGGGGGTCTGGCTACACCTTC. Looking up the rest from reference TRBV5-1 and TRBJ1-2 gives the full variable domain: KAGVTQTPRYLIKTRGQQVTLSCSPISGHRSVSWYQQTPGQGLQFLFEYFSETQRNKGNFPGRFSGRQFSNSRSEMNVSTLELGDSALYLCASSSDGGSGYTFGSGTRLTVV.

This clone was seen only once. The rearrangement joins TRBV27 to TRBJ2-6, with 10 bases lining up with TRBD2. CDR3 length: 22 residues. V trimming: 3 bases; J trimming: 2 bases; junction bases outside the gene matches: 19. CDR1 is MNHEY, CDR2 SMNVEV, per germline (reference sequence). This CDR3 is CASSFHGGLESGGAPGANVLTF. The CDR3 DNA reads as TGTGCCAGCAGTTTCCACGGCGGGCTGGAGAGCGGGGGGGCCCCTGGGGCCAACGTCCTGACTTTC.

The genes are TRBV10-1 and TRBJ1-5; D unclear. Germline loops: CDR1 WNHNN, CDR2 SYGVQD (reference sequence). Between the trimmed V and J ends, which lost 6 bases and 0 bases, there was a span of 12 bases. The CDR3 runs 15 residues. CDR3 bases: TGCGCCAGCAGCTCGGGAGGCTATAGCAATCAGCCCCAGCATTTT. Translated: CASSSGGYSNQPQHF.

The CDR3 sequence is CASSQRGNTGELFF. The DNA of the CDR3 is TGTGCCAGCAGCCAACGCGGGAACACCGGGGAGCTGTTTTTT. V is TRBV5-4 and J is TRBJ2-2; D is undetermined. Trimming removed 4 bases from V and 1 base from J, with 8 bases in between. The germline V gene encodes CDR1 SGHNT and CDR2 YYREEE (reference sequence). The CDR3 runs 14 residues. Full variable domain (rest looked up from reference TRBV5-4 and TRBJ2-2): ETGVTQSPTHLIKTRGQQVTLRCSSQSGHNTVSWYQQALGQGPQFIFQYYREEENGRGNFPPRFSGLQFPNYSSELNVNALELDDSALYLCASSQRGNTGELFFGEGSRLTVL.

With regard to this clone: Other DNA sequences within the sample encode an identical CDR3. The chain employs TRBV18 and TRBJ2-2, with D possibly being TRBD2 (6 bases). The CDR3 has 13 residues. The germline V gene encodes CDR1 KGHSH and CDR2 LQKENI. Deletions cut 3 bases from V and 4 bases from J, with 6 bases between. This CDR3 reads CASSPGLTGELFF. As DNA, the CDR3 is TGTGCCAGCTCACCGGGACTCACCGGGGAGCTGTTTTTT.

The chain uses TRBV19 and TRBJ1-4, with 11 positions matching TRBD1. CDR3 length: 15 amino acids. Losses at the gene ends were 6 bases for V and 8 bases for J; bases not matched to a gene: 8. Germline assignment: CDR1 LNHDA and CDR2 SQIVND (reference sequence). The DNA for the CDR3 is TGTGCCAGTAGGGGGACAGGGGGTTCAAACGAAAAACTGTTTTTT. Its translation is CASRGTGGSNEKLFF.